This is a list of T cell receptor beta chains from one sample in a study of blood T cell repertoires in COVID-19. TCRdb's table, derived via immunoSEQ multiplex PCR, lists solely in-frame clones and lacks some. The sample lists tens of thousands of clones, roughly nine tenths seen once, with roughly 5.7% in the top ten. Sequencing was carried out using peripheral blood. The source of these receptors is a man aged 55-75 years with acute or convalescent COVID-19. The CDR3 runs from the conserved cysteine through the conserved F or W. The D gene is left open where the match is weak.

.,TRBV28,CASSSPGREEKTLHF
.,TRBV12-3/TRBV12-4,CASSPRYEAFF
.,TRBV23-1,CASRPPGDVTDTQYF
TRBD1,TRBV19,CASSMDRDDYEAFF
.,TRBV13,CASSVSGPGEQYF
.,TRBV5-4,CASSRWGDGTEAFF
TRBD1,TRBV7-2,CASSQGQAGTIYF
.,TRBV3-1/TRBV3-2,CASGGILRVNTEAFF
TRBD2,TRBV10-1,CASASGGGQTGELFF
TRBD1,TRBV27,CASRRLGTGYYEQYF
.,TRBV6-5,CASNLQGNTEAFF
.,TRBV5-1,CASSLAYGQNSIATNEKLFF
.,TRBV6-5,CASSYSREGVRAFF
.,TRBV5-1,CASSLVVGEETQYF
TRBD1,TRBV6-4,CASRSTGTGWQETQYF
.,TRBV28,CASIYQGGTEAFF
TRBD1,TRBV10-2,CASSETGTGDYNEQFF
TRBD1,TRBV6-5,CASSYSYRGAYGYTF
TRBD2,TRBV7-2,CASSPLPTSGGFDTQYF
.,TRBV27,CASSLFGRGNGYTF
TRBD1,TRBV18,CASSSTGGDGYTF
TRBD1,TRBV7-2,CASSSDTGGWVYNEQFF
.,TRBV10-3,CAISDGYPGARMNTEAFF
TRBD2,TRBV4-1,CASSQGTSQGLARTDTQYF
TRBD1,TRBV10-3,CAITGDRDLYYGYTF
TRBD1,TRBV27,CASSASGGGYEQYF
.,TRBV7-3,CASSPLGTGELFF
TRBD1,TRBV30,CAWNPGGETQYF
TRBD2,TRBV5-1,CASSPQSGGAKETQYF
.,TRBV27,CASSQGGNQPQHF
TRBD1,TRBV15,CATSRGRGRGTEAFF
.,TRBV4-3,CASSQEGGNEQFF
TRBD1,TRBV30,CAWTHQNRDRDIYTF
.,TRBV19,CASSISDRSGNTIYF
.,TRBV6-5,CASSGQPYGYTF
.,TRBV27,CASSSTPPYEQYF
TRBD2,TRBV4-3,CASSLGTSGGLRETQYF
TRBD1,TRBV3-1/TRBV3-2,CASSPGTVLEAFF
.,TRBV9,CASSPGASSYEQYF
TRBD1,TRBV11-2,CASSSLDRDQPQHF
.,TRBV6-5,CASMRGGVGSPLHF
.,TRBV7-6,CASRRAEPDRGGGEAQYF
TRBD2,TRBV5-1,CASSLTSGDHTDTQYF
TRBD2,TRBV5-1,CASSPGLAGKDTQYF
.,TRBV5-1,CASSLRLGETQYF
.,TRBV4-1,CASSQSLLEAYGYTF
.,TRBV9,CASGRGGSDTQYF
.,TRBV10-3,CAISDGGSGNTIYF
.,TRBV21-1,CASSKGEEGQADSPLHF
.,TRBV30,CAWSLALSGYGYTF
.,TRBV9,CASSVEPWGGGQYF
TRBD2,TRBV11-2,CASSLVWTSGFTDTQYF
.,TRBV19,CASRWGGSNQPQHF
TRBD1,TRBV19,CASSGQGGNQPQHF
TRBD1,TRBV18,CASSPLFFGTGGDEQFF
.,TRBV11-2,CASSLVAGNNEQFF
.,TRBV28,CASTGGNYGYTF
TRBD1,TRBV6-5,CASSYSGQGANEQFF
TRBD1,TRBV7-8,CASSPSQGTGNTIYF
.,TRBV27,CASWGGHSGANVLTF